The next 11 T cell receptor beta chains were all read from a single sample in a study of cytomegalovirus exposure and HLA in healthy donors. In the PCR, 60 Vbeta and 13 Jbeta primers were used. Repertoires were generated with immunoSEQ multiplex PCR, while TCRdb's copy carries only in-frame clones and drops some. The data hold about 130,000 clones, with about two thirds observed a single time. Sequenced sample: PBMCs. These receptors were obtained from a man in his 60s in good health and CMV-seropositive.

The CDR3 reads CASRGRIGNQPQHF. DNA of the CDR3: TGTGCCAGCAGGGGGAGGATAGGCAATCAGCCCCAGCATTTT. This chain connects TRBV28 to TRBJ1-5; D gene unclear. The CDR3 covers 14 residues. The V end was cut by 6 bases, the J end by 2 bases, with 11 bases between. The germline V gene encodes CDR1 MDHEN and CDR2 SYDVKM.

The rearrangement joins TRBV30 to TRBJ1-5, with 9 bases fitting TRBD1. V lost 2 bases, J lost 4 bases, and 6 bases stayed unmatched. In germline, CDR1 is GTSNPN, CDR2 SVGIG (reference sequence). The CDR3 is 15 amino acids. CDR3 sequence reads: CAWSPGQGSNQPQHF. The CDR3 DNA reads TGTGCCTGGAGTCCAGGACAGGGGAGTAATCAGCCCCAGCATTTT.

The rearrangement uses TRBV15 and TRBJ2-4; TRBD1 agrees at 8 bases. V shed 0 bases and J 14 bases; nucleotides not matched to a gene: 3. The germline CDR1 and CDR2 sequences are LNHNV and YYDKDF (reference sequence). The CDR3 spans 12 residues. Here the CDR3 reads CATSRDRGQEYF. The CDR3 DNA follows: TGTGCCACCAGCAGAGATAGGGGACAGGAGTACTTC. Based on the CDR3 plus reference TRBV15 and TRBJ2-4, the full variable domain is DAMVIQNPRYQVTQFGKPVTLSCSQTLNHNVMYWYQQKSSQAPKLLFHYYDKDFNNEADTPDNFQSRRPNTSFCFLDIRSPGLGDTAMYLCATSRDRGQEYFGAGTRLSVL.

The gene calls are TRBV7-8 and TRBJ2-7; D remains ambiguous. Germline V gene data show CDR1 as SGHVS and CDR2 as FQNEAQ. The CDR3 has 13 residues. Trimming cost V 5 bases and J 2 bases, with 10 bases left between them. Here the CDR3 DNA reads TGTGCCAGCAGCGCCCTATATCCCTACGAGCAGTACTTC. It specifies CASSALYPYEQYF. Full variable domain (missing parts from reference TRBV7-8 and TRBJ2-7): GAGVSQSPRYKVAKRGQDVALRCDPISGHVSLFWYQQALGQGPEFLTYFQNEAQLDKSGLPSDRFFAERPEGSVSTLKIQRTQQEDSAVYLCASSALYPYEQYFGPGTRLTVT.

V and J are TRBV4-2 and TRBJ1-1; 7 bases align to TRBD1. From germline, CDR1 is LGHNA and CDR2 YNFKEQ. The CDR3 is 14 amino acids. The trim removed 1 base at V and 2 bases at J, leaving 1 base unmatched. The CDR3 DNA sequence: TGTGCCAGCAGCCAAGGAGGGGGCAACACTGAAGCTTTCTTT. Translated: CASSQGGGNTEAFF.

V and J are TRBV5-1 and TRBJ1-4; D perhaps matches TRBD1 (5 bases). The CDR3 covers 16 residues. Germline CDR1 SGHRS, CDR2 YFSETQ. Trimming shortened V by 7 bases and J by 0 bases, and 16 bases separated the two germline ends. The CDR3 DNA reads TGCGCCAGCTCCAAGGGCCAGGGTGCAACTAATGAAAAACTGTTTTTT. Translated, it gives CASSKGQGATNEKLFF.

The chain uses TRBV5-1 and TRBJ2-5, with a weak D call TRBD1 (6 bases). CDR1 is SGHRS, CDR2 YFSETQ, per germline. The CDR3 length is 14 residues. V shed 4 bases and J shed 4 bases, with 14 bases lying between them. CDR3 protein: CASSDRGFRETQYF. CDR3 DNA sequence: TGCGCCAGCAGCGATAGGGGGTTCCGAGAGACCCAGTACTTC.

The gene calls are TRBV29-1 and TRBJ2-5, with 7 bases fitting TRBD2. V gave up 7 bases and J gave up 7 bases; unmatched junction bases: 12. Germline CDR1 reads SQVTM; CDR2 reads ANQGSEA. The CDR3 covers 13 residues. DNA of the CDR3: TGCAGCGCCGAGGGTGGACTAGGGGTGACCCAGTACTTC. It yields the protein CSAEGGLGVTQYF. The whole variable domain, filled in from reference TRBV29-1 and TRBJ2-5, reads SAVISQKPSRDICQRGTSLTIQCQVDSQVTMMFWYRQQPGQSLTLIATANQGSEATYESGFVIDKFPISRPNLTFSTLTVSNMSPEDSSIYLCSAEGGLGVTQYFGPGTRLLVL.

V gene TRBV7-9 combines with J gene TRBJ2-3; the D gene is possibly TRBD2 (6 bases). This CDR3 comprises 17 residues. The germline V gene has CDR1 SEHNR and CDR2 FQNEAQ (reference sequence). The ends were cut back, 4 bases at V and 5 bases at J, with 22 bases in the middle. The CDR3 nucleotides read TGTGCCAGCAGCTCCGCGGCGGGTTACGGGGGTGGAGATACGCAGTATTTT. Its translation: CASSSAAGYGGGDTQYF.

The chain has TRBV5-4 and TRBJ2-2; 11 bases are shared with TRBD2. The CDR3 contains 16 residues. V lost 4 bases, J lost 7 bases, and 9 bases stayed unmatched. Germline CDR1 and CDR2: SGHNT and YYREEE (reference sequence). The CDR3 sequence is CASSPDPGLAVGELFF. The CDR3 coding sequence is TGTGCCAGCAGCCCGGACCCGGGACTAGCGGTCGGGGAGCTGTTTTTT.

The chain couples TRBV6-1 to TRBJ1-1, with D unclear. V shed 6 bases and J shed 0 bases, with 14 bases lying between them. Germline CDR1 reads MNHNS; CDR2 reads SASEGT. The length of the CDR3 is 15 residues. Here the CDR3 reads CASRGKTTLNTEAFF. The CDR3 region has the DNA TGTGCCAGCAGAGGAAAGACTACATTGAACACTGAAGCTTTCTTT.